One sample yielded the 19 T cell receptor beta chains listed below, sequenced in a study of HIV-infected patients and healthy controls. Each CDR3 protein gets one entry after TCRdb re-called the 5' RACE reads with MiXCR. Altogether about 64,000 distinct CDR3 sequences are present, about 19% being singletons, with the ten largest covering 1.4%. Input material: CD4+ T cells from blood. The source is a human donor in good health.

This clonotype was seen a single time. V usage is TRBV3-1 and J usage is TRBJ2-1; no definite D call. Per the germline V gene, CDR1 is LGHDT and CDR2 is YNNKEL (reference sequence). V was shortened by 0 bases and J by 8 bases, with 11 bases between the two germline ends. The CDR3 runs 14 residues. CDR3 region: CASSQDVAPDEQFF. The DNA for the CDR3 is TGTGCCAGCAGCCAAGATGTCGCTCCCGATGAGCAGTTCTTC.

The V and J genes are TRBV18 and TRBJ1-1; 7 bases line up with TRBD1. Trimming at V came to 3 bases and at J to 0 bases, leaving 7 bases not matched to a gene. Per the germline V gene, CDR1 is KGHSH and CDR2 is LQKENI. The CDR3 length is 16 residues. The CDR3 sequence: CASSPNRQGMNTEAFF. CDR3 DNA: TGTGCCAGCTCACCGAACCGACAGGGAATGAACACTGAAGCTTTCTTT.

This clonotype was recorded many times. V usage is TRBV7-9 and J usage is TRBJ1-1; D ambiguous. Trimming left V 1 base short and J 10 bases short, with 1 base between. The CDR3 consists of 9 residues. Germline CDR1 reads SEHNR; CDR2 reads FQNEAQ (reference sequence). Here the CDR3 reads CASSLGAFF. CDR3 nucleotide sequence: TGTGCCAGCAGCTTAGGAGCTTTCTTT.

V gene TRBV29-1 combines with J gene TRBJ2-1, with TRBD2 matching 7 bases. Germline-derived CDR1 and CDR2 are SQVTM and ANQGSEA. V lost 5 bases, J lost 7 bases, and 17 bases stayed unmatched. CDR3 length: 16 amino acids. DNA for the CDR3: TGCAGCGTTAAAACGAGCGCGGGAGCATCGGGTAATGAGCAGTTCTTC. Translated: CSVKTSAGASGNEQFF.

The chain carries TRBV4-1 and TRBJ2-1, with D tentatively TRBD1 (9 bases). Trimming stripped 3 bases from V and 8 bases from J, with 20 bases between. The CDR3 has 16 amino acids. In germline, CDR1 is MGHRA, CDR2 YSYEKL. The CDR3 sequence is CASSQVAGQGGYEQFF. As DNA, the CDR3 is TGCGCCAGCAGCCAGGTAGCGGGACAGGGTGGGTATGAGCAGTTCTTC.

This clonotype was observed many times. As DNA, the CDR3 is TGTGCCAGCAGAACCGGCGTGGGCGGCTACACCTTC. Translated, it gives CASRTGVGGYTF. V and J are TRBV12-3 or TRBV12-4 and TRBJ1-2, with D unresolved. The CDR3 has 12 amino acids. Trimming took off 6 bases at V and 8 bases at J, with 13 bases between the two ends.

V and J are TRBV20-1 and TRBJ1-4; 9 bases line up with TRBD1. CDR1 and CDR2 from the germline V gene are DFQATT and SNEGSKA (reference sequence). The V and J ends lost 5 bases and 2 bases, in that order; junction bases with no gene match: 9. This CDR3 region has 16 residues. As DNA, the CDR3 is TGCAGTGCTCCGGGACAGGGAACTTTGACTAATGAAAAACTGTTTTTT. Translating it yields CSAPGQGTLTNEKLFF.

The chain links TRBV7-2 to TRBJ1-3; 7 bases map to TRBD1. The V gene end was trimmed by 1 base and the J gene end by 7 bases; junction bases not matched to a gene: 10. CDR1 and CDR2 from the germline V gene are SGHTA and FQGNSA. The CDR3 has 16 residues. CDR3 in amino acids: CASSLGGGGGGNTIYF. The CDR3 DNA is TGTGCCAGCAGCTTAGGAGGGGGCGGAGGGGGGAACACCATATATTTT.

In its sample, this clonotype was seen many times. This chain joins TRBV7-3 and TRBJ1-5, with D unclear. CDR1 is SGHTA and CDR2 is FQGTGA in the germline V gene. The length of the CDR3 is 13 residues. V lost 2 bases to trimming and J lost 4 bases, with 6 bases between them. CDR3 sequence reads: CASSLGRNQPQHF. CDR3 nucleotide sequence: TGTGCCAGCAGCTTAGGTCGTAATCAGCCCCAGCATTTT.

This clonotype was counted between two and nine times. The chain combines TRBV20-1 with TRBJ1-4; D may be TRBD1 (5 bases). Germline CDR1 reads DFQATT; CDR2 reads SNEGSKA (reference sequence). This CDR3 is built from 11 residues. The V end lost 7 bases, the J end lost 7 bases, and 10 bases lay between the germline ends. CDR3 loop: CSGGIGEKLFF. The CDR3 DNA is TGCAGTGGGGGCATAGGTGAAAAACTGTTTTTT.

This clonotype was observed at least ten times. The V and J genes are TRBV29-1 and TRBJ2-2; maybe TRBD2 (6 bases). Germline V gives CDR1 SQVTM, CDR2 ANQGSEA. V was clipped by 0 bases and J by 6 bases, with 20 bases between them. This CDR3 region has 17 residues. The CDR3 bases are TGCAGCGTTGAAGATTCCGGGCGGGGTGGCTTATCCGGGGAGCTGTTTTTT. It specifies CSVEDSGRGGLSGELFF.

This clonotype was seen at least ten times. The CDR3 sequence is CASSQADRGSGNTIYF. The CDR3 bases are TGTGCCAGCAGCCAAGCCGACAGGGGCTCTGGAAACACCATATATTTT. This rearrangement joins TRBV13 to TRBJ1-3, with TRBD1 identical over 8 bases. With 5 bases clipped from V and 0 bases from J, the junction kept 6 bases outside the gene matches. CDR3 length: 16 residues. CDR1 PRHDT and CDR2 FYEKMQ come from the germline V gene (reference sequence).

This clonotype was seen repeatedly, ten times or more. The chain joins TRBV12-3 or TRBV12-4 to TRBJ1-1, with D hard to call. Between the trimmed V and J ends, which lost 5 bases and 4 bases, there was a span of 5 bases. CDR3 size: 11 residues. The CDR3: CASSGSTEAFF. The CDR3 DNA follows: TGTGCCAGCAGTGGCAGCACTGAAGCTTTCTTT.

CDR3 region: CASSQILAGGTGELFF. Written as DNA, the CDR3 is TGTGCCAGCAGCCAGATTCTAGCGGGAGGGACCGGGGAGCTGTTTTTT. The chain uses TRBV7-9 and TRBJ2-2; 12 bases are a match to TRBD2. Trimming at V came to 5 bases and at J to 5 bases, leaving 6 bases not matched to a gene. Germline assignment: CDR1 SEHNR and CDR2 FQNEAQ (reference sequence). This CDR3 is built from 16 residues.

The rearrangement joins TRBV7-2 to TRBJ1-1; unclear D gene. The CDR3 spans 15 residues. Germline lookup yields CDR1 SGHTA and CDR2 FQGNSA. V gave up 3 bases and J gave up 0 bases, with 11 bases separating them. In nucleotides, the CDR3 is TGTGCCAGCAGCTTGAGAGGGCTGATGAACACTGAAGCTTTCTTT. Residues: CASSLRGLMNTEAFF.

A few counts support this clonotype. The chain joins TRBV10-3 to TRBJ2-1; 13 positions agree with TRBD2. The germline CDR1 and CDR2 sequences are ENHRY and SYGVKD. This CDR3 is 16 amino acids long. Trimming took 8 bases from V and 5 from J; bases not matched to a gene: 9. The CDR3 loop is CAIRRTSGSDNNEQFF. The CDR3 DNA follows: TGTGCCATCCGGCGGACTAGCGGGAGTGATAACAATGAGCAGTTCTTC.

This clonotype was recorded a few times. The chain links TRBV10-3 to TRBJ1-5; no clear D. Trimming shortened V by 3 bases and J by 6 bases, and 9 bases separated the two germline ends. The CDR3 is made up of 13 amino acids. The V gene's germline CDR1 is ENHRY and CDR2 SYGVKD. The CDR3 DNA reads as TGTGCCATCAGTGAAAATGGACCTCAGCCCCAGCATTTT. It codes for CAISENGPQPQHF.

The V and J genes are TRBV20-1 and TRBJ2-3; TRBD1 matches at 10 bases. Trimming at V came to 0 bases and at J to 4 bases, leaving 4 bases not matched to a gene. The CDR3 has 15 residues. Germline-derived CDR1 and CDR2 are DFQATT and SNEGSKA (reference sequence). DNA for the CDR3: TGCAGTGCTAGAGATCCGACAGGGGGCCCAGATACGCAGTATTTT. It codes for CSARDPTGGPDTQYF.

The chain recombines TRBV5-1 with TRBJ2-2; D is perhaps TRBD1 (6 bases). The CDR3 covers 16 residues. Germline V lookup: CDR1 SGHRS, CDR2 YFSETQ. Trimming shortened V by 2 bases and J by 0 bases, and 11 bases separated the two germline ends. The CDR3 region is CASSFGDRSNTGELFF. CDR3 coding DNA: TGCGCCAGCAGCTTTGGAGACAGGTCGAACACCGGGGAGCTGTTTTTT.